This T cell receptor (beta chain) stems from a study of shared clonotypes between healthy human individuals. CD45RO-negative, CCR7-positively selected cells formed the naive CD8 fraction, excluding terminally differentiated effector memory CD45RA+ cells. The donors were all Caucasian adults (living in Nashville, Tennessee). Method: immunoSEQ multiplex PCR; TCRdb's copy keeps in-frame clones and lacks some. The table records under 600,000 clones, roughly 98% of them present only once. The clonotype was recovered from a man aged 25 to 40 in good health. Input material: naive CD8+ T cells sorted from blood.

CDR3 bases: TGTGCCAGCAGCTTAGCGTCTGGACTAGCGGGGGGAACGGGAACCGGGGAGCTGTTTTTT. Its translation: CASSLASGLAGGTGTGELFF. The rearrangement links TRBV7-8 to TRBJ2-2, with TRBD2 matching 14 bases. The V and J ends lost 0 bases and 5 bases, in that order; junction bases with no gene match: 11. Per germline, CDR1 SGHVS and CDR2 FQNEAQ. The CDR3 loop spans 20 amino acids.